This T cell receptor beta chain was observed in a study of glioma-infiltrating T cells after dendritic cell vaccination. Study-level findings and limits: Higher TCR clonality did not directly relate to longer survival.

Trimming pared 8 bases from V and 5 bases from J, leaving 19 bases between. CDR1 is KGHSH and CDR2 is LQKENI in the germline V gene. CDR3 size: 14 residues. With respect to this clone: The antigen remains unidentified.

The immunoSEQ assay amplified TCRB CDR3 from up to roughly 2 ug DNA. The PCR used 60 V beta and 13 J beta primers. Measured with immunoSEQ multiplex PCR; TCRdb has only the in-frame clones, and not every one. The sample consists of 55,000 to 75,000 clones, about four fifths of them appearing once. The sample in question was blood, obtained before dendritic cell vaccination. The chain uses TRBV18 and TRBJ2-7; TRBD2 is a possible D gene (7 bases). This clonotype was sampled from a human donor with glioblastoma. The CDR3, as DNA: TGTGCCAGCGCCGGGGGGCATCGAGATAACGAGCAGTACTTC. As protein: CASAGGHRDNEQYF. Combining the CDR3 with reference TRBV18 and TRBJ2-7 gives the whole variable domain NAGVMQNPRHLVRRRGQEARLRCSPMKGHSHVYWYRQLPEEGLKFMVYLQKENIIDESGMPKERFSAEFPKEGPSILRIQQVVRGDSAAYFCASAGGHRDNEQYFGPGTRLTVT.